This T cell receptor beta chain was identified in a study of T cell repertoires in cytomegalovirus infection. At the level of the study: Public TCR beta signatures marked donors with CMV infection and the matching HLA. Points from the study as a whole: CMV-specific TCR beta clonotypes restricted by HLA-C were the ones dominating the ex vivo response. Cumulative public TCR beta family frequency identified carriers of CMV plus the relevant HLA.

Germline V gene lookup returns CDR1 SGHNT and CDR2 YYREEE (reference sequence). This CDR3 region has 16 residues. Trimming shortened V by 4 bases and J by 5 bases, and 18 bases separated the two germline ends. TCRdb analysed the reads with MiXCR anew, one entry per CDR3 protein. The sample lists around 130,000 distinct CDR3 sequences, 20% to 30% occurring once. This clonotype has at least ten counts. Antigen specificity is unknown. This TCR was sampled from a human donor in good health (CMV status not recorded). Some clones in this sample may be carry-over from other donors' samples. Material for sequencing was PBMCs, sequenced either directly or after in vitro stimulation (not recorded which). The chain combines TRBV5-4 with TRBJ2-2; either TRBD1 or TRBD2 may fit D (5 bases each). CDR3 bases: TGTGCCAGCAGCGGCCGGGACCCACGGCGGACCGGGGAGCTGTTTTTT. This codes for CASSGRDPRRTGELFF.